The TCR beta chain described here comes from a study of spatial heterogeneity in lung cancer. Study-level findings and limits: Whereas they appeared in blood less at follow-up, ubiquitous expanded tumor TCRs appeared there more at resection.

Single TCR cDNA molecules each had their own unique molecular identifier. Via MiXCR, TCRdb re-called the 5' RACE reads, giving one row per CDR3 protein. Among thousands of distinct CDR3 sequences listed, 6.5% to 9.5% were seen once. The CDR3 totals 18 residues. V gave up 1 base and J gave up 0 bases, with 13 bases separating them. Germline CDR1 is SEHNR and CDR2 is FQNEAQ (reference sequence). This clonotype was seen many times. Its antigen is undetermined. Since it is a stray read in a library aimed at alpha chains, this beta chain has a size that is not meaningful. Time point noted: sample taken at primary tumor resection. Tumor, nontumor lung or frozen PBMC supplied whole RNA that was sequenced unsorted.

Sequencing used PBMCs, obtained at surgery. This TCR derives from a male donor with early-stage non-small cell lung cancer. This chain uses TRBV7-9 with TRBJ2-6; D is tentatively TRBD1 or TRBD2 (5 bases each). The CDR3 sequence is CASSLEARGASGANVLTF. The CDR3 coding sequence is TGTGCCAGCAGCTTAGAGGCACGAGGGGCCTCTGGGGCCAACGTCCTGACTTTC.